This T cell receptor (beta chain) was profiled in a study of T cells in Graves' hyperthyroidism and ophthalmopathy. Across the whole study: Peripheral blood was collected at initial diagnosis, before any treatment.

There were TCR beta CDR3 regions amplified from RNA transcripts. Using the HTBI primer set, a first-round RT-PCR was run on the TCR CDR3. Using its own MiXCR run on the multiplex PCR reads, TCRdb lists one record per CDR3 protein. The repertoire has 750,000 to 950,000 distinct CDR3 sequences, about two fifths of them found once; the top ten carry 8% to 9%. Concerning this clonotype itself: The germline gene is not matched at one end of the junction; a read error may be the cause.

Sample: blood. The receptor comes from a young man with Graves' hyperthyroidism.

This CDR3 reads CSAIAGDTGEPFF. The DNA for the CDR3 is TGCAGTGCGATAGCGGGTGACACCGGGGAGCCGTTTTTT. The genes are TRBV20-1 and TRBJ2-2, with TRBD2 identical over 7 bases. The CDR3 spans 13 residues. Germline lookup yields CDR1 DFQATT and CDR2 SNEGSKA (reference sequence).